A selection of T cell receptor beta chains follows, all from one sample in a study of cytomegalovirus exposure and HLA in healthy donors. Sequenced by immunoSEQ multiplex PCR; TCRdb stores in-frame clones only, minus some. This sample has some 200,000 clones; under 85% occur once, and the top ten carry around 1.6%. The sequenced material came from PBMCs. The receptors were sampled from a man aged 50 to 60 in good health and CMV-seronegative. CDR3s include the opening cysteine and the closing phenylalanine or tryptophan. Each record gives: J gene, V gene, D gene, clone size, CDR3 protein, CDR3 DNA. A D gene is named only where the DNA matches it firmly. Size values are once, few and many counts, or a class for expanded clones, and some rows have none.

J gene: TRBJ2-2; V gene: TRBV19; D gene: TRBD2; clone size: -; CDR3 protein: CASSIPGGRADTGELFF; CDR3 DNA: TGTGCCAGTAGTATCCCCGGCGGGAGGGCGGACACCGGGGAGCTGTTTTTT
J gene: TRBJ1-3; V gene: TRBV28; D gene: TRBD1; clone size: -; CDR3 protein: CASSFRGRFGTADSGNTIYF; CDR3 DNA: TGTGCCAGCAGTTTTCGAGGTCGCTTTGGGACAGCCGACTCTGGAAACACCATATATTTT
J gene: TRBJ2-7; V gene: TRBV7-3; D gene: TRBD1; clone size: few; CDR3 protein: CAFVDRHYEQYF; CDR3 DNA: TGTGCCTTTGTGGACAGGCACTACGAGCAGTACTTC
J gene: TRBJ2-5; V gene: TRBV7-2; D gene: -; clone size: -; CDR3 protein: CASTEGTPRGAQYF; CDR3 DNA: TGTGCCAGCACGGAAGGGACACCCCGGGGGGCCCAGTACTTC
J gene: TRBJ2-7; V gene: TRBV27; D gene: -; clone size: -; CDR3 protein: CASRGGQPPYEQYF; CDR3 DNA: TGTGCCAGCAGGGGCGGACAGCCACCCTACGAGCAGTACTTC
J gene: TRBJ1-4; V gene: TRBV25-1; D gene: -; clone size: -; CDR3 protein: CASSDRGSGATNEKLFF; CDR3 DNA: TGTGCCAGCAGTGACCGTGGCAGTGGAGCAACTAATGAAAAACTGTTTTTT
J gene: TRBJ2-6; V gene: TRBV14; D gene: -; clone size: -; CDR3 protein: CASSPQWGANVLTF; CDR3 DNA: TGTGCCAGCAGCCCTCAGTGGGGGGCCAACGTCCTGACTTTC
J gene: TRBJ2-3; V gene: TRBV7-2; D gene: -; clone size: -; CDR3 protein: CASSLLTASVGDTQYF; CDR3 DNA: TGTGCCAGCAGCTTACTTACGGCTAGCGTGGGGGATACGCAGTATTTT
J gene: TRBJ1-6; V gene: TRBV10-3; D gene: TRBD1; clone size: -; CDR3 protein: CAISEPTKPGTGGNSPLHF; CDR3 DNA: TGTGCCATCAGTGAGCCTACCAAGCCCGGGACAGGGGGGAATTCACCCCTCCACTTT
J gene: TRBJ1-2; V gene: TRBV28; D gene: -; clone size: -; CDR3 protein: CASTVQGPYGYTF; CDR3 DNA: TGTGCCAGCACCGTACAGGGTCCGTATGGCTACACCTTC
J gene: TRBJ2-2; V gene: TRBV5-1; D gene: -; clone size: -; CDR3 protein: CASSLVGGQTGELFF; CDR3 DNA: TGCGCCAGCAGCTTGGTTGGGGGCCAGACCGGGGAGCTGTTTTTT
J gene: TRBJ2-1; V gene: TRBV7-9; D gene: -; clone size: -; CDR3 protein: CASSPPFLTGLNEQFF; CDR3 DNA: TGTGCCAGCAGCCCCCCGTTTCTCACAGGTTTGAATGAGCAGTTCTTC
J gene: TRBJ1-1; V gene: TRBV19; D gene: TRBD1; clone size: -; CDR3 protein: CASSPRTGVAFF; CDR3 DNA: TGTGCCAGTAGTCCACGGACAGGGGTGGCTTTCTTT
J gene: TRBJ1-4; V gene: TRBV18; D gene: TRBD1; clone size: -; CDR3 protein: CASSRGQLNEKLFF; CDR3 DNA: TGTGCCAGCTCACGGGGACAGCTTAATGAAAAACTGTTTTTT
J gene: TRBJ2-5; V gene: TRBV2; D gene: -; clone size: -; CDR3 protein: CASRAVETQYF; CDR3 DNA: TGTGCCAGCAGAGCTGTGGAGACCCAGTACTTC
J gene: TRBJ2-7; V gene: TRBV6-6; D gene: TRBD2; clone size: few; CDR3 protein: CASSGIAGSSYEQYF; CDR3 DNA: TGTGCCAGCAGTGGGATAGCGGGGAGCTCCTACGAGCAGTACTTC
J gene: TRBJ2-7; V gene: TRBV28; D gene: TRBD2; clone size: -; CDR3 protein: CASSVIAGGAYEQYF; CDR3 DNA: TGTGCCAGCAGTGTAATAGCGGGAGGGGCCTACGAGCAGTACTTC
J gene: TRBJ2-1; V gene: TRBV29-1; D gene: TRBD1; clone size: once; CDR3 protein: CSVEGQGVYNEQFF; CDR3 DNA: TGCAGCGTTGAAGGACAGGGGGTTTACAATGAGCAGTTCTTC
J gene: TRBJ2-5; V gene: TRBV28; D gene: TRBD2; clone size: -; CDR3 protein: CASSSLAALRAETQYF; CDR3 DNA: TGTGCCAGCAGTTCCCTAGCGGCCCTAAGGGCGGAGACCCAGTACTTC
J gene: TRBJ2-1; V gene: TRBV19; D gene: -; clone size: -; CDR3 protein: CASSLAARSYNEQFF; CDR3 DNA: TGTGCCAGTAGTTTGGCGGCCCGCTCCTACAATGAGCAGTTCTTC
J gene: TRBJ2-1; V gene: TRBV7-2; D gene: -; clone size: -; CDR3 protein: CASSPPRGYNEQFF; CDR3 DNA: TGTGCCAGCAGCCCCCCCCGAGGCTACAATGAGCAGTTCTTC
J gene: TRBJ2-3; V gene: TRBV9; D gene: TRBD1; clone size: -; CDR3 protein: CASSKTGFSTDTQYF; CDR3 DNA: TGTGCCAGCAGCAAGACAGGGTTCAGCACAGATACGCAGTATTTT
J gene: TRBJ2-1; V gene: TRBV4-2; D gene: TRBD2; clone size: -; CDR3 protein: CASSQVTGGPGQQFF; CDR3 DNA: TGTGCCAGCAGCCAAGTGACGGGAGGGCCAGGACAGCAGTTCTTC
J gene: TRBJ2-7; V gene: TRBV28; D gene: TRBD1; clone size: -; CDR3 protein: CASRSPQGADGNYEQYF; CDR3 DNA: TGTGCCAGCAGATCCCCACAGGGGGCCGATGGGAACTACGAGCAGTACTTC
J gene: TRBJ1-6; V gene: TRBV28; D gene: TRBD1; clone size: -; CDR3 protein: CASSPRQGNNSPLHF; CDR3 DNA: TGTGCCAGCAGTCCCCGACAGGGGAATAATTCACCCCTCCACTTT
J gene: TRBJ2-5; V gene: TRBV5-3; D gene: -; clone size: -; CDR3 protein: CARSLLRTEETQYF; CDR3 DNA: TGTGCCAGAAGCTTGCTCCGGACAGAAGAGACCCAGTACTTC